This T cell receptor (beta chain) came from a study of T cell repertoires in cytomegalovirus infection. The CDR3 loop spans 17 amino acids. Between the trimmed V and J ends, which lost 8 bases and 0 bases, there was a span of 20 bases. Germline V gene data show CDR1 as MDHEN and CDR2 as SYDVKM. From the reads, TCRdb called clonotypes with MiXCR, one entry per CDR3 protein. The sample shows hundreds of thousands of distinct CDR3 sequences, under 40% of them seen only once. Findings and limits, study-wide: Clonotypes of TCR beta that were HLA-C-restricted and CMV-specific dominated the ex vivo response.

This clonotype was recorded a few times. Its target is unknown. Sequenced input: PBMCs. The chain recombines TRBV28 with TRBJ2-1; D might be TRBD2 (5 bases). This receptor was obtained from a human donor in good health (CMV status not recorded). Some clones in this sample may be carry-over from other donors' samples. The CDR3 nucleotides read TGTGCCAGCCGTCCCTACAGCGGTTATAGCTCCTACAATGAGCAGTTCTTC. Protein product: CASRPYSGYSSYNEQFF.